The 21 T cell receptor beta chains reported below all come from one sample, sequenced in a study of radiation and T cells in renal cell carcinoma (TCRdb year 2020). Sample time point, as interpreted from the label and publication: baseline pretreatment blood. This sample's treatment or condition label indicates: 15 Gy SBRT to primary tumor, nephrectomy 4 weeks later. Library method: the immunoSEQ multiplex PCR assay. This immuneACCESS table, as held by TCRdb, lists in-frame sequences with V and J called but not all clones. Of the missing ones, under half trace to an unresolved V gene in checked studies; the others have no known cause. The sample records around 46,000 clones, approximately 83% of which are singletons. Clones ranked in the top ten supply 25% to 35% of the sample. Sequences were derived from blood, sampled from a patient whose treatment included radiotherapy and nephrectomy. These TCRs come from a woman aged 70 to 79 with renal cell carcinoma.

This CDR3 reads CASKPGLARTGELFF. The CDR3 region has the DNA TGTGCCAGTAAACCGGGACTAGCGAGGACCGGGGAGCTGTTTTTT. The gene calls are TRBV19 and TRBJ2-2, with TRBD2 matching over 10 bases. With 7 bases clipped from V and 5 bases from J, the junction kept 7 bases outside the gene matches. Germline assignment: CDR1 LNHDA and CDR2 SQIVND (reference sequence). The CDR3 has 15 residues.

The chain has TRBV5-1 and TRBJ1-3, with D possibly matching TRBD1 (6 bases). The CDR3 totals 13 residues. CDR1 and CDR2 from the germline V gene are SGHRS and YFSETQ. With 7 bases removed from V and 4 bases from J, the gap between germline ends came to 12 bases. The CDR3 DNA follows: TGCGCCAGCCACCAGGGGCAGGGAAACACCATATATTTT. Translated, it gives CASHQGQGNTIYF.

J is TRBJ2-3 and V is TRBV6-9; 7 nucleotides align to TRBD1. V shed 4 bases, J shed 7 bases, and the junction held 11 bases outside the gene matches. This CDR3 comprises 15 residues. In germline, CDR1 is MNHGY, CDR2 SVAAGI. The CDR3 reads CASSSRAHRGYTQYF. The CDR3 region has the DNA TGTGCCAGCAGTTCCAGGGCCCACAGGGGATATACGCAGTATTTT.

The V and J genes are TRBV18 and TRBJ1-3; 7 nucleotides align to TRBD1. Germline V gene data show CDR1 as KGHSH and CDR2 as LQKENI. There are 15 residues in the CDR3. The V and J ends lost 7 bases and 0 bases, in that order; junction bases with no gene match: 6. The CDR3 region has the DNA TGTGCCAGCTACCGGGACAGACCCTCTGGAAACACCATATATTTT. Translation: CASYRDRPSGNTIYF.

This chain connects TRBV7-3 to TRBJ2-1; D remains ambiguous. Germline V gene sequence: CDR1 SGHTA, CDR2 FQGTGA. Between the trimmed V and J ends, which lost 5 bases and 8 bases, there was a span of 16 bases. The CDR3 covers 14 residues. The CDR3 loop reads CASSPGSASDEQFF. The CDR3, as DNA: TGTGCCAGCAGCCCCGGATCCGCGTCGGATGAGCAGTTCTTC.

Comments on this clone: Other DNA sequences in this specimen translate into the identical CDR3. The J gene is TRBJ1-2, the V gene TRBV9, with 7 bases aligning to TRBD1. This CDR3 comprises 14 residues. Germline values: CDR1 SGDLS, CDR2 YYNGEE. Unmatched junction bases numbered 3, after V lost 0 bases and J lost 4 bases. CDR3 sequence (DNA): TGTGCCAGCAGCGTAGGGACAGGCGCCTATGGCTACACCTTC. This gives the protein CASSVGTGAYGYTF.

The chain combines TRBV6-5 with TRBJ2-7; weak D call: TRBD1 (6 bases). V was trimmed by 4 bases and J by 1 base, leaving 14 bases between them. The CDR3 covers 15 residues. Germline CDR1 reads MNHEY; CDR2 reads SVGAGI. The CDR3 spells CASSLTGIGSYEQYF. The CDR3, as DNA: TGTGCCAGCAGTTTGACAGGAATTGGATCCTACGAGCAGTACTTC.

The V and J genes are TRBV10-2 and TRBJ1-5; D gene ambiguous. CDR1 and CDR2 (germline): WSHSY, SAAADI. Trimming removed 6 bases from V and 7 bases from J, with 10 bases in between. The CDR3 is 12 amino acids. The CDR3 DNA is TGCGCCAGCAGCTTACCGGGGCAGCCCCAGCATTTT. This encodes CASSLPGQPQHF.

The chain is built from TRBV11-3 and TRBJ2-5; D may be TRBD2 (6 bases). The CDR3 is 14 amino acids. The V end lost 0 bases, the J end lost 2 bases, and 7 bases lay between the germline ends. Germline loops: CDR1 SGHNT, CDR2 YENEEA. The CDR3 spells CASSLDGSQETQYF. The DNA for the CDR3 is TGTGCCAGCAGCTTAGACGGGAGTCAAGAGACCCAGTACTTC.

A few counts support this clone. The J gene is TRBJ1-4, the V gene TRBV18; D ambiguous. From germline, CDR1 is KGHSH and CDR2 LQKENI. Trimming shortened V by 4 bases and J by 8 bases, and 11 bases separated the two germline ends. The CDR3 length is 13 residues. The CDR3 nucleotides are TGTGCCAGCTCACTTGGCACTGGGGAAAAACTGTTTTTT. Translation: CASSLGTGEKLFF.

In this sample, this clone turned up once. The chain couples TRBV7-9 to TRBJ2-6, with 9 bases lining up with TRBD1. The CDR3 extends over 19 amino acids. V shed 3 bases, J shed 3 bases, and the junction held 12 bases outside the gene matches. The germline CDR1 and CDR2 sequences are SEHNR and FQNEAQ (reference sequence). This chain's CDR3 is CASSFLAGQGYSGANVLTF. The CDR3 region has the DNA TGTGCCAGCAGCTTCCTCGCGGGACAGGGTTATAGTGGGGCCAACGTCCTGACTTTC.

J is TRBJ1-2 and V is TRBV6-6; D is possibly TRBD1 (6 bases). This CDR3 spans 15 amino acids. Germline V CDR1 and CDR2: MNHNY, SVGAGI (reference sequence). Between the trimmed V and J ends, which lost 4 bases and 8 bases, there was a span of 20 bases. DNA for the CDR3: TGTGCCAGCAGTTCCCAAGCACAACGGACAGAAGGCTACACCTTC. Translated: CASSSQAQRTEGYTF.

V is TRBV2 and J is TRBJ2-2; weak D call: TRBD1 (6 bases). Trimming removed 7 bases at V and 5 bases at J, with 14 bases between. Germline V gene sequence: CDR1 SNHLY, CDR2 FYNNEI. The CDR3 runs 14 residues. The CDR3 sequence is CASTGQWGTGELFF. CDR3 bases: TGTGCCAGCACTGGACAGTGGGGGACCGGGGAGCTGTTTTTT.

The chain has TRBV27 and TRBJ2-7; 7 nucleotides line up with TRBD2. CDR1 and CDR2 from the germline V gene are MNHEY and SMNVEV (reference sequence). The ends lost 5 bases at V and 2 bases at J; junction bases unmatched: 3. CDR3 length equals 13 residues. The CDR3 bases are TGTGCCAGCAGTCTCGGACTAGCCTACGAGCAGTACTTC. It codes for CASSLGLAYEQYF.

About this clone itself: A read error may account for a junction end that differs from germline. This CDR3 is also generated by other DNA sequences in the sample. The rearrangement joins TRBV6-6 to TRBJ1-1, with 7 bases fitting TRBD1. There are 13 residues in the CDR3. Per germline, CDR1 MNHNY and CDR2 SVGAGI (reference sequence). CDR3 protein: CASTSTGRTEAFF. The DNA of the CDR3 is TGTGCCAGCACCTCGACAGGGCGGACTGAGGCTTTCTTT.

V is TRBV28 and J is TRBJ1-2; 7 bases agree with TRBD1. This CDR3 is 13 amino acids long. Germline trimming cut 5 bases from V and 8 bases from J; bases unmatched to any gene: 8. The germline V gene has CDR1 MDHEN and CDR2 SYDVKM. CDR3 residues: CASSPDRLVGYTF. The CDR3 region has the DNA TGTGCCAGCAGTCCGGACAGGCTCGTGGGCTACACCTTC.

J is TRBJ1-2 and V is TRBV6-5, with D perhaps matching TRBD1 (5 bases). The CDR3 sequence is 11 residues long. CDR1 is MNHEY and CDR2 is SVGAGI in the germline V gene. Trimming pared 6 bases from V and 6 bases from J, leaving 8 bases between. The CDR3 region is CASRGGHGYTF. CDR3 DNA sequence: TGTGCCAGCAGGGGGGGACATGGCTACACCTTC.

The CDR3 loop is CASSLGRGTSTEAFF. In DNA form, the CDR3 reads TGTGCCAGCAGCTTGGGGAGGGGAACAAGCACTGAAGCTTTCTTT. The chain joins TRBV11-3 to TRBJ1-1; possible D gene TRBD1, 5 bases. This CDR3 is built from 15 residues. CDR1 SGHNT and CDR2 YENEEA come from the germline V gene. With 3 bases removed from V and 4 bases from J, the gap between germline ends came to 15 bases.

This clone was counted only a few times. The gene calls are TRBV20-1 and TRBJ1-1; no clear D gene. Germline V gene sequence: CDR1 DFQATT, CDR2 SNEGSKA (reference sequence). The CDR3 spans 11 residues. Deletions cut 6 bases from V and 4 bases from J, with 9 bases between. As DNA, the CDR3 is TGCAGTGCCGCCCCCGGCACTGAAGCTTTCTTT. It yields the protein CSAAPGTEAFF.

This clone was seen just once. V usage is TRBV7-6 and J usage is TRBJ1-1; no firm D call. The germline V gene has CDR1 SGHVS and CDR2 FNYEAQ. Trimming stripped 3 bases from V and 8 bases from J, with 19 bases between. The CDR3 loop spans 15 amino acids. The CDR3 DNA reads TGTGCCAGCAGCTTGGTTCCGGGCGAAGAGTCCGAAGCTTTCTTT. Translating gives CASSLVPGEESEAFF.

The chain combines TRBV23-1 with TRBJ2-5; a weak D match, TRBD1 (6 bases). TRBV23-1 is identified as an open reading frame with a role that is uncertain. Trimming removed 0 bases at V and 0 bases at J, with 20 bases between. The CDR3 runs 19 residues. The DNA for the CDR3 is TGCGCCAGCAGTCAATCCGGGGACATCGGGACCATGTACCAAGAGACCCAGTACTTC. Amino acids: CASSQSGDIGTMYQETQYF.